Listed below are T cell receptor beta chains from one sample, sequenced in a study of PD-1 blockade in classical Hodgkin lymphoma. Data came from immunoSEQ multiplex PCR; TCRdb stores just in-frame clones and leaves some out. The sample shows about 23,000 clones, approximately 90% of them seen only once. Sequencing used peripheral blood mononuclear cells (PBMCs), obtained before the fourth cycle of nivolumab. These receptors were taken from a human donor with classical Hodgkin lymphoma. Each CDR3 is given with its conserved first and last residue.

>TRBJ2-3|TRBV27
CASSHRGDTDTRYF
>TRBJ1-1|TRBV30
CASKSGIMNTEAFF
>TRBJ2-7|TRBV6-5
CASSYSTGGAGEQYF
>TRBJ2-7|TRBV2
CASRGISPDGEQYF
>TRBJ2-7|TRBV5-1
CASSLRGAGGSYEQYF
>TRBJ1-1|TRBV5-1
CASSLSGRWGDTEAFF
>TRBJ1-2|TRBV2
CASFTVDRGLRGYTF
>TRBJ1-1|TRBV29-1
CSVDRGRRDTEAFF
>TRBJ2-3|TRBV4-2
CASSQVIGTSGSYTQYF
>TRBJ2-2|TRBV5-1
CASPGGPRGGELFF
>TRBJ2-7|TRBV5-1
CASSLDPDSYEQYF
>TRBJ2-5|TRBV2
CASRRPGTVKETQYF
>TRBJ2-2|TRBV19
CASTSEGGYTGELFF
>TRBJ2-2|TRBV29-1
CSVDSPNTGELFF
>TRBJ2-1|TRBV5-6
CASSLILAGVGLDNEQFF
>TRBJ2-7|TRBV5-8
CASRPRRGAYEQYF
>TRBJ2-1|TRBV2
CASRIHHSGQFF
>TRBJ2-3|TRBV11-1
CASSLISGDTDTQYF
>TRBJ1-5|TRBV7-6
CASSLSDNQPQHF
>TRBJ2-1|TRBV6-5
CASSYSVLNEQFF
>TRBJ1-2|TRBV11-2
CASSLSYFNYGYTF
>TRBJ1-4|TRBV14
CASSQDWGPREKLFF
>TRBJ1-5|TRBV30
CAWSAGANQPQHF
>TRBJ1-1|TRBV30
CAWSPGREFSPEAFF
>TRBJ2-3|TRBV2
CASSRGHTDTQYF
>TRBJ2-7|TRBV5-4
CASSLAGFYEQYF
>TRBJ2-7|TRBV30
CAWTPGSSYEQYF
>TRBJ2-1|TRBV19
CASKRGSYNEQFF
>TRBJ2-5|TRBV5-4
CASSLEATGDETQYF
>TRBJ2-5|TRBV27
CASSFRRGQETQYF
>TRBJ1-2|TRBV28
CASSFVSYNYGYTF
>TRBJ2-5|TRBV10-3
CAIEDRGKETQYF
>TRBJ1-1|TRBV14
CASSTTMNTEAFF